This T cell receptor beta chain was recorded in a study of PD-1 blockade in classical Hodgkin lymphoma. General study points: When set against healthy donors, newly diagnosed patients were reported to show lower baseline TCR diversity. Compared with baseline, CD4+ but not CD8+ TCR diversity had risen significantly by C4D1.

All the patients suffered relapse after autologous stem cell transplantation, and brentuximab vedotin exposure differed. On this clone: Its cognate antigen is unknown.

Generated by immunoSEQ multiplex PCR, the TCRdb table keeps only in-frame clones and is missing some. The data show over 35,000 clones, with roughly four fifths seen just once and about a tenth held by the top ten. Germline values: CDR1 SGHVS, CDR2 FQNEAQ. The CDR3 length is 18 residues. The J segment lost 8 bases and the V segment lost 2 bases, leaving 19 bases of the junction unmatched. The sequences come from peripheral blood mononuclear cells (PBMCs), collected at baseline. The gene calls are TRBV7-8 and TRBJ2-3, with 7 bases that match TRBD2. The sequence was collected from a human donor with classical Hodgkin lymphoma. The DNA of the CDR3 is TGTGCCAGCAGCTTACCCGGGAGGTGGGACTACACAGGAGGTACGCAGTATTTT. It is translated as CASSLPGRWDYTGGTQYF.